This TCR beta chain derives from a study of response to subunit inactivated influenza vaccine. Each CDR3 protein is one row after TCRdb ran MiXCR on the RT-PCR reads. The profile shows 500,000 or so distinct CDR3 sequences, 9.5% to 13% of them singletons. This clonotype has at least ten counts. The antigen is unknown. Study findings and constraints: After each seasonal influenza vaccination, few new T cells are recruited, the authors suggested.

This CDR3 is 13 amino acids long. The germline CDR1 and CDR2 sequences are SQVTM and ANQGSEA. V lost 6 bases to trimming and J lost 6 bases; unmatched junction nucleotides: 8. The sequences come from PBMCs from blood, collected 35 to 45 days after vaccination. The clonotype originates from a middle-aged man who received an inactivated influenza vaccine. The chain joins TRBV29-1 to TRBJ1-5, with TRBD1 matching over 7 bases. The CDR3, as DNA: TGCAGCGTCGACAAGGGGGCCGGTCAGCCCCAGCATTTT. It is translated as CSVDKGAGQPQHF.